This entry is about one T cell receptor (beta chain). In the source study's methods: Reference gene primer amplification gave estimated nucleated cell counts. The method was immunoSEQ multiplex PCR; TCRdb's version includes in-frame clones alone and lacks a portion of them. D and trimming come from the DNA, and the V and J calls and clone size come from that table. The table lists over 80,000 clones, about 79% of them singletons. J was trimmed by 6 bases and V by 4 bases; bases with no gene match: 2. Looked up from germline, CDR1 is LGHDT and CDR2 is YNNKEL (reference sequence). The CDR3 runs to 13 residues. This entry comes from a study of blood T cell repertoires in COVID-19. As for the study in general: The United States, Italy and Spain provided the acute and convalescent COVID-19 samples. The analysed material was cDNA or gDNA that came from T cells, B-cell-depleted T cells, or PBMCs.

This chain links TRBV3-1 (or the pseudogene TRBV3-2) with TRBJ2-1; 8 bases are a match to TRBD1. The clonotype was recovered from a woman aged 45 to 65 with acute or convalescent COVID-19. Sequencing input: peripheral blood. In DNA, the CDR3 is TGTGCCAGCAGCCGCAGGGGGCCCAATGAGCAGTTCTTC. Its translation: CASSRRGPNEQFF.